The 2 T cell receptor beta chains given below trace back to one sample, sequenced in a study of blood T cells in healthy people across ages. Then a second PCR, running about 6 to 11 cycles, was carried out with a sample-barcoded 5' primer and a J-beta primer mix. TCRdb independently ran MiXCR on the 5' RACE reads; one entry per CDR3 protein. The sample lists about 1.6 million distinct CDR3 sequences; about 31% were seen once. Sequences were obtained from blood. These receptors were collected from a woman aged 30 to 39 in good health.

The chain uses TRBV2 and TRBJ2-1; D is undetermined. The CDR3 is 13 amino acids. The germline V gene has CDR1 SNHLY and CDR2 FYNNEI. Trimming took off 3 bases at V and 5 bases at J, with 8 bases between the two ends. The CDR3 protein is CASSELPNNEQFF. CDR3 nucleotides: TGTGCCAGCAGTGAGTTACCTAACAATGAGCAGTTCTTC.

CDR3 region: CASSSIAGEQFF. The CDR3 DNA sequence: TGCGCCAGCAGCTCCATAGCCGGGGAGCAGTTCTTC. This chain uses TRBV5-1 with TRBJ2-1; D is uncertain. Trimming stripped 3 bases from V and 10 bases from J, with 11 bases between. Germline V gene sequence: CDR1 SGHRS, CDR2 YFSETQ. This CDR3 is built from 12 residues. Combining the CDR3 with reference TRBV5-1 and TRBJ2-1 gives the whole variable domain KAGVTQTPRYLIKTRGQQVTLSCSPISGHRSVSWYQQTPGQGLQFLFEYFSETQRNKGNFPGRFSGRQFSNSRSEMNVSTLELGDSALYLCASSSIAGEQFFGPGTRLTVL.